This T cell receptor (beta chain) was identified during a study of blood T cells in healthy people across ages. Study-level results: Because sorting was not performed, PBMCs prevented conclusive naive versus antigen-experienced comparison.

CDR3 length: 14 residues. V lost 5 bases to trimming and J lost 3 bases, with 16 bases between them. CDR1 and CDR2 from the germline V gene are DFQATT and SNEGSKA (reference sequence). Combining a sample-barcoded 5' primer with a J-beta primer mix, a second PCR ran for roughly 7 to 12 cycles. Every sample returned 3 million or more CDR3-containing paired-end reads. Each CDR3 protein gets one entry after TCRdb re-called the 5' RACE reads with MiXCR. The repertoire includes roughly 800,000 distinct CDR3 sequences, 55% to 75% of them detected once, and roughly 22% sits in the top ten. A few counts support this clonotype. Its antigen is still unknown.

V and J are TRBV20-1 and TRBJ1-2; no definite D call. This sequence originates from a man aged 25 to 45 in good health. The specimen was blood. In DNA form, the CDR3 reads TGCAGTGCTGAATACAATCCTTCCTACTATGGCTACACCTTC. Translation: CSAEYNPSYYGYTF.